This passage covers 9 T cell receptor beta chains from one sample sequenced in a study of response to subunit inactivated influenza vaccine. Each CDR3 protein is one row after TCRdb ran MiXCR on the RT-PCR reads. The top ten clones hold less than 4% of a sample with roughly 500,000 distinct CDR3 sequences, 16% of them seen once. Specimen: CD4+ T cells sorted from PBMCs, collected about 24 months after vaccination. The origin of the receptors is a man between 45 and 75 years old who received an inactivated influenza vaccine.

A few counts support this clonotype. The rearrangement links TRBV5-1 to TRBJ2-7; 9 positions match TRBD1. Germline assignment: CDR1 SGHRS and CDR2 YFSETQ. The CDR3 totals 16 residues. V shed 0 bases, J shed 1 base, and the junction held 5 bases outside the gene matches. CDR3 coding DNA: TGCGCCAGCAGCTTGGGTCTGGACAGGGGATCCTACGAGCAGTACTTC. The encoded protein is CASSLGLDRGSYEQYF.

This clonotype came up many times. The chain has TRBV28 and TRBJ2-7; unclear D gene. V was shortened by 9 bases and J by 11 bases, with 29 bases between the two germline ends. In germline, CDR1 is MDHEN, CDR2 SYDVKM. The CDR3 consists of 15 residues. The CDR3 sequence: CARNLGVVKLRVEYF. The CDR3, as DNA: TGTGCCAGGAACTTGGGCGTAGTTAAGCTCCGAGTGGAGTACTTC.

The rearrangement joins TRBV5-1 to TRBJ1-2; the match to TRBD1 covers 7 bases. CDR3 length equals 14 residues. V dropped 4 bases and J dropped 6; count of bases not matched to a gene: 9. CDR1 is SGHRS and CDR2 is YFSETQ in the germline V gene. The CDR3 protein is CASSPAATGNGYTF. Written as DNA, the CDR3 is TGCGCCAGCAGCCCCGCCGCGACAGGGAATGGCTACACCTTC.

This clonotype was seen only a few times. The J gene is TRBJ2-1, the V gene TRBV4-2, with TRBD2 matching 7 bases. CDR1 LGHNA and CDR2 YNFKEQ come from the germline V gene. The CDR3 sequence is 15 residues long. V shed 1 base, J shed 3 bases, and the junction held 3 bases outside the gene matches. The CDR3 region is CASSQASGLYNEQFF. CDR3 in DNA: TGTGCCAGCAGCCAAGCTAGCGGACTCTACAATGAGCAGTTCTTC.

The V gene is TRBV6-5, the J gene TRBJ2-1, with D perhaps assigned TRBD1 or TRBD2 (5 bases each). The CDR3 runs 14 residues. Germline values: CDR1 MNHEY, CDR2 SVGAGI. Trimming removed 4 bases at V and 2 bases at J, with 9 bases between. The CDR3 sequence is CASSSSGPYNEQFF. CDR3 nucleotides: TGTGCCAGCAGTTCCTCGGGACCCTACAATGAGCAGTTCTTC.

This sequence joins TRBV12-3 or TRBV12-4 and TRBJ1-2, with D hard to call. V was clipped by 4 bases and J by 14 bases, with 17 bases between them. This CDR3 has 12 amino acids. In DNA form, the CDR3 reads TGTGCCAGCAGTTCGGTCGGTAGCGCTCCTACCTTC. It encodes CASSSVGSAPTF.

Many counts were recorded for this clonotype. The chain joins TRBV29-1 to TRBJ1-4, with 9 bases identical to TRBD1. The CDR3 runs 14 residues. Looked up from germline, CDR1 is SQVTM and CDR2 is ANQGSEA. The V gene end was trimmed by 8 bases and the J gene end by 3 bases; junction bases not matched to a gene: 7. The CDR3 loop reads CSHRGQGPNEKLFF. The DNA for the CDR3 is TGCAGCCATAGAGGACAGGGGCCTAATGAAAAACTGTTTTTT.

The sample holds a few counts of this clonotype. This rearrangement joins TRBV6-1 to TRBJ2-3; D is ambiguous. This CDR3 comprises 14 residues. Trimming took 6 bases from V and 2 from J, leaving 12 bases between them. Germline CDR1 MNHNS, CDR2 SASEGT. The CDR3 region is CASSRGPTTDTQYF. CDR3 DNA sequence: TGTGCCAGCAGCCGCGGACCGACCACAGATACGCAGTATTTT.

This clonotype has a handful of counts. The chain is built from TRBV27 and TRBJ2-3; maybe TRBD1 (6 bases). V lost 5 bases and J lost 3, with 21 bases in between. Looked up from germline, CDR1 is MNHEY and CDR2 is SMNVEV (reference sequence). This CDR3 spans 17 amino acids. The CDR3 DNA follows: TGTGCCAGCAGTGCCAGCGGTTGGGGGCAGGGAACAGATACGCAGTATTTT. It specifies CASSASGWGQGTDTQYF.